Below are 27 T cell receptor beta chains sequenced from a single sample in a study of blood T cell repertoires in COVID-19. Method: immunoSEQ multiplex PCR; TCRdb's copy keeps in-frame clones and lacks some. This table holds 60,000 to 95,000 clones, 90% found once. The sequencing input was peripheral blood. The receptor source for this set is a woman aged 80 or over with active or convalescent COVID-19.

This chain uses TRBV6-5 with TRBJ1-5; the D is unclear. CDR1 is MNHEY and CDR2 is SVGAGI in the germline V gene. This CDR3 has 15 amino acids. Trimming removed 7 bases from V and 7 bases from J, with 20 bases in between. This CDR3 is CASTSRHSQIQPQHF. The CDR3 region has the DNA TGTGCCAGCACCTCGCGGCATTCCCAGATCCAGCCCCAGCATTTT.

The chain joins TRBV7-2 to TRBJ1-1; D unresolved. CDR1 SGHTA and CDR2 FQGNSA come from the germline V gene. V was cut by 1 base and J by 4 bases, with 16 bases left in between. The CDR3 contains 16 residues. This chain's CDR3 is CASSLGATGRFTEAFF. CDR3 nucleotides: TGTGCCAGCAGCTTAGGTGCCACCGGGAGGTTCACTGAAGCTTTCTTT.

J is TRBJ2-1 and V is TRBV7-2; tentative D call: TRBD2 (7 bases). CDR3 length equals 15 residues. Per germline, CDR1 SGHTA and CDR2 FQGNSA. Deletions cut 5 bases from V and 3 bases from J, with 14 bases between. CDR3 residues: CASSQGGGNYNEQFF. The CDR3 DNA is TGTGCCAGCAGCCAAGGGGGGGGGAACTACAATGAGCAGTTCTTC.

The V gene is TRBV7-2, the J gene TRBJ1-2; 7 bases fit TRBD1. CDR1 and CDR2 from the germline V gene are SGHTA and FQGNSA. This CDR3 is 14 amino acids long. V shed 5 bases and J 7 bases; nucleotides not matched to a gene: 10. CDR3 nucleotide sequence: TGTGCCAGCAGCCAAGACAGGGTTAAGGGTGGCTACACCTTC. This codes for CASSQDRVKGGYTF.

This chain uses TRBV21-1 with TRBJ1-4; TRBD1 is the table's D call, not checked against the DNA. TRBV21-1 is deemed a pseudogene. The CDR3 totals 15 residues. The CDR3 region is CASNKEAGSNEKLFF. Written as DNA, the CDR3 is TGTGCCAGCAACAAAGAGGCAGGGTCAAATGAAAAACTGTTTTTT.

The chain is built from TRBV20-1 and TRBJ2-7, with 8 bases fitting TRBD1. The CDR3 covers 11 residues. The V segment lost 5 bases and the J segment 4 bases; nucleotides outside the gene matches: 1. Germline CDR1 and CDR2: DFQATT and SNEGSKA (reference sequence). CDR3 region: CSARTGYEQYF. DNA for the CDR3: TGCAGTGCTCGGACAGGGTACGAGCAGTACTTC.

This clone was counted a single time. The chain carries TRBV5-1 and TRBJ1-4; 8 bases line up with TRBD1. In germline, CDR1 is SGHRS, CDR2 YFSETQ. This CDR3 region has 16 residues. The J segment lost 1 base and the V segment lost 5 bases, leaving 7 bases of the junction unmatched. CDR3 amino acids: CASRGAGGGTNEKLFF. The DNA of the CDR3 is TGCGCCAGCAGGGGGGCAGGGGGCGGAACTAATGAAAAACTGTTTTTT.

The chain employs TRBV5-5 and TRBJ2-7; 8 bases are a match to TRBD1. Looked up from germline, CDR1 is SGHKS and CDR2 is YYEKEE (reference sequence). The CDR3 consists of 15 residues. The V gene end was trimmed by 0 bases and the J gene end by 4 bases; junction bases not matched to a gene: 6. The chain's CDR3 is CASSLAGTGLYEQYF. CDR3 DNA sequence: TGTGCCAGCAGCTTGGCAGGGACAGGCCTATACGAGCAGTACTTC. Supplemented by reference TRBV5-5 and TRBJ2-7, the full variable domain reads DAGVTQSPTHLIKTRGQQVTLRCSPISGHKSVSWYQQVLGQGPQFIFQYYEKEERGRGNFPDRFSARQFPNYSSELNVNALLLGDSALYLCASSLAGTGLYEQYFGPGTRLTVT.

The J gene is TRBJ2-1, the V gene TRBV18; 11 bases are shared with TRBD2. The germline V gene has CDR1 KGHSH and CDR2 LQKENI. J lost 4 bases, V lost 6 bases, and 5 bases had no gene match. This CDR3 is 15 amino acids long. The CDR3 sequence is CASSPSGGLYNEQFF. The CDR3 region has the DNA TGTGCCAGCTCGCCTAGCGGGGGGTTATACAATGAGCAGTTCTTC.

The V gene is TRBV5-6, the J gene TRBJ1-2; 7 bases are a match to TRBD1. V lost 4 bases and J lost 7; bases outside the gene matches: 7. The CDR3 spans 13 residues. Germline V gene lookup returns CDR1 SGHDT and CDR2 YYEEEE. CDR3 sequence: CASSERTGVGYTF. The DNA of the CDR3 is TGTGCCAGCAGCGAGCGCACAGGGGTTGGCTACACCTTC.

This chain joins TRBV18 and TRBJ2-7; tentative D call: TRBD1 (5 bases). The V end lost 4 bases, the J end lost 3 bases, and 7 bases lay between the germline ends. The CDR3 extends over 12 amino acids. Germline values: CDR1 KGHSH, CDR2 LQKENI. CDR3: CASSLQDYEQYF. CDR3 DNA sequence: TGTGCCAGCTCACTACAGGACTACGAGCAGTACTTC.

V is TRBV28 and J is TRBJ1-1; a weak D match, TRBD1 (5 bases). V gave up 7 bases and J gave up 7 bases, with 22 bases separating them. CDR3 size: 15 residues. Germline V gives CDR1 MDHEN, CDR2 SYDVKM. For the CDR3, the DNA is TGTGCCAGCACCACGAGGACAAAATGGGTAAATGAAGCTTTCTTT. Encoded protein: CASTTRTKWVNEAFF. Full variable domain (rest looked up from reference TRBV28 and TRBJ1-1): DVKVTQSSRYLVKRTGEKVFLECVQDMDHENMFWYRQDPGLGLRLIYFSYDVKMKEKGDIPEGYSVSREKKERFSLILESASTNQTSMYLCASTTRTKWVNEAFFGQGTRLTVV.

The chain combines TRBV2 with TRBJ2-5; 7 nucleotides match TRBD1. The V gene's germline CDR1 is SNHLY and CDR2 FYNNEI. The CDR3 runs 15 residues. The ends lost 3 bases at V and 4 bases at J; junction bases unmatched: 8. The CDR3 sequence is CASSEGQFLTETQYF. CDR3 coding DNA: TGTGCCAGCAGTGAGGGACAGTTTCTAACAGAGACCCAGTACTTC.

The chain carries TRBV30 and TRBJ2-3; 7 bases agree with TRBD2. Germline lookup yields CDR1 GTSNPN and CDR2 SVGIG (reference sequence). The V and J ends lost 2 bases and 11 bases, in that order; junction bases with no gene match: 4. This CDR3 region has 11 residues. The CDR3 loop reads CAWSTRGWQYF. CDR3 nucleotide sequence: TGTGCCTGGAGTACGCGGGGGTGGCAGTATTTT.

This rearrangement joins TRBV5-6 to TRBJ2-2; the match to TRBD1 covers 8 bases. The CDR3 spans 16 residues. Germline values: CDR1 SGHDT, CDR2 YYEEEE. The junction had 8 bases not matched to a gene; V was cut back by 0 bases and J by 7 bases. CDR3 residues: CASSLDVQGAIGELFF. CDR3 in DNA: TGTGCCAGCAGCTTGGATGTGCAGGGGGCAATCGGGGAGCTGTTTTTT. The whole variable domain, remainder taken from reference TRBV5-6 and TRBJ2-2, is DAGVTQSPTHLIKTRGQQVTLRCSPKSGHDTVSWYQQALGQGPQFIFQYYEEEERQRGNFPDRFSGHQFPNYSSELNVNALLLGDSALYLCASSLDVQGAIGELFFGEGSRLTVL.

The chain carries TRBV21-1 and TRBJ2-7; the table's D call TRBD2 went unverified against the DNA. TRBV21-1 is annotated as a pseudogene. The CDR3 loop spans 15 amino acids. As DNA, the CDR3 is TGTGCCAGCCCCAAAAGGTCCTTGGCGGGCGGCGAGCAGTACTTC. Encoded protein: CASPKRSLAGGEQYF.

CDR3 amino acids: CASSLNRGPAYEKLFF. The CDR3 DNA is TGCGCCAGCAGCTTAAACAGGGGGCCAGCTTATGAAAAACTGTTTTTT. The rearrangement links TRBV4-1 to TRBJ1-4, with TRBD1 identical over 9 bases. The V gene's germline CDR1 is MGHRA and CDR2 YSYEKL. This CDR3 spans 16 amino acids. After removal of 5 bases from V and 6 bases from J, the junction contained 10 bases not matched to a gene.

V is TRBV5-5 and J is TRBJ2-7; 8 nucleotides agree with TRBD1. This CDR3 comprises 12 residues. V trimming: 4 bases; J trimming: 4 bases; junction bases outside the gene matches: 1. Germline CDR1 is SGHKS and CDR2 is YYEKEE (reference sequence). The CDR3 nucleotides are TGTGCCAGCAGCCAGGGGGCTTACGAGCAGTACTTC. Residues: CASSQGAYEQYF.

This clone has just one count. J is TRBJ1-3 and V is TRBV18; TRBD1 might be the D (5 bases). Germline values: CDR1 KGHSH, CDR2 LQKENI. V lost 1 base, J lost 1 base, and 11 bases lay in between. The CDR3 consists of 16 residues. The CDR3 DNA follows: TGTGCCAGCTCACCACGGACAAAGGGATCTGGAAACACCATATATTTT. Amino acids: CASSPRTKGSGNTIYF.

The chain employs TRBV9 and TRBJ1-1, with D unclear. V gave up 0 bases and J gave up 1 base, with 4 bases separating them. Germline values: CDR1 SGDLS, CDR2 YYNGEE. The CDR3 has 13 residues. The CDR3 region has the DNA TGTGCCAGCAGCGTAGACGGGAACACTGAAGCTTTCTTT. Encoded protein: CASSVDGNTEAFF.

The gene calls are TRBV7-2 and TRBJ1-6; no definite D call. The CDR3 is made up of 14 amino acids. CDR1 and CDR2 from the germline V gene are SGHTA and FQGNSA. Between the trimmed V and J ends, which lost 5 bases and 4 bases, there was a span of 9 bases. The CDR3 loop is CASSRTAYNSPLHF. As DNA, the CDR3 is TGTGCCAGCAGCCGGACTGCATATAATTCACCCCTCCACTTT.

The chain combines TRBV6-5 with TRBJ1-3, with D perhaps TRBD1 (6 bases). CDR1 MNHEY and CDR2 SVGAGI come from the germline V gene. With 6 bases removed from V and 4 bases from J, the gap between germline ends came to 16 bases. This CDR3 spans 15 amino acids. CDR3 bases: TGTGCCAGCAGGGACAGTGGAAAGTGGGGAAACACCATATATTTT. Translating it yields CASRDSGKWGNTIYF.

This sequence joins TRBV10-3 and TRBJ1-2, with 7 bases lining up with TRBD1. J lost 6 bases, V lost 0 bases, and 1 base had no gene match. Germline V gene sequence: CDR1 ENHRY, CDR2 SYGVKD. The CDR3 runs to 13 residues. CDR3 in DNA: TGTGCCATCAGTGAGTCTACAGGGGATGGCTACACCTTC. Amino acid sequence: CAISESTGDGYTF.

The rearrangement uses TRBV5-1 and TRBJ1-4, with D unresolved. This CDR3 spans 15 amino acids. The V end was cut by 0 bases, the J end by 3 bases, with 9 bases between. The germline V gene encodes CDR1 SGHRS and CDR2 YFSETQ. CDR3 bases: TGCGCCAGCAGCTTGGTTGCGGGATCTAATGAAAAACTGTTTTTT. It is translated as CASSLVAGSNEKLFF.

The V call is TRBV24-1, the J call TRBJ1-6; 7 bases match TRBD1. The CDR3 spans 14 residues. The germline V gene has CDR1 KGHDR and CDR2 SFDVKD. V gave up 11 bases and J gave up 7 bases; unmatched junction bases: 10. CDR3 in DNA: TGTGCCAACTTTAGGGACAGTGTGAATTCACCCCTCCACTTT. Residues: CANFRDSVNSPLHF.

The DNA of the CDR3 is TGTGCCTGGCGACCCCCGCCCGGGACTAGCGGGGGGGCCGGGAATGAGCAGTTCTTC. This encodes CAWRPPPGTSGGAGNEQFF. V gene TRBV30 combines with J gene TRBJ2-1; TRBD2 matches 16 bases. Trimming cost V 5 bases and J 7 bases; bases outside gene matches: 17. The germline V gene encodes CDR1 GTSNPN and CDR2 SVGIG (reference sequence). The CDR3 loop spans 19 amino acids. The whole variable domain, filled in from reference TRBV30 and TRBJ2-1, reads SQTIHQWPATLVQPVGSPLSLECTVEGTSNPNLYWYRQAAGRGLQLLFYSVGIGQISSEVPQNLSASRPQDRQFILSSKKLLLSDSGFYLCAWRPPPGTSGGAGNEQFFGPGTRLTVL.

The chain combines TRBV7-2 with TRBJ1-1; D is unclear. Trimming shortened V by 2 bases and J by 1 base, and 8 bases separated the two germline ends. The CDR3 contains 14 residues. CDR1 and CDR2 (germline): SGHTA, FQGNSA. The CDR3: CASSLFHTNTEAFF. The CDR3 bases are TGTGCCAGCAGCTTATTTCACACGAACACTGAAGCTTTCTTT. Using reference TRBV7-2 and TRBJ1-1 for the parts outside the CDR3, the full variable domain is GAGVSQSPSNKVTEKGKDVELRCDPISGHTALYWYRQSLGQGLEFLIYFQGNSAPDKSGLPSDRFSAERTGGSVSTLTIQRTQQEDSAVYLCASSLFHTNTEAFFGQGTRLTVV.